This T cell receptor beta chain was observed in a study of early T cells in non-severe SARS-CoV-2 infection. For the study at large: With bulk RNA from unsorted whole blood as input, sequencing yielded unpaired chains.

Germline CDR1 LGHDT, CDR2 YNNKEL (reference sequence). The CDR3 length is 14 residues. The TCR library protocol was used to attach unique molecular identifiers. These identifiers were attached to individual cDNA molecules. TCRdb processed the 5' RACE reads anew with MiXCR; each CDR3 protein has one entry. The sample holds tens of thousands of distinct CDR3 sequences, roughly 8.8% seen once. Points from the study as a whole: In VDJdb matching, anti-spike CD8 responses were favored while private and CD4 specificities went missing.

This clonotype was found a few times. No antigen is known for it. The germline gene is not matched at one end of the junction; a read error may be the cause. The chain is built from TRBV3-1 and TRBJ1-4; D gene ambiguous. Sequencing used whole blood. This TCR was sampled from an adult who was a healthcare worker with PCR-confirmed SARS-CoV-2 infection or an uninfected control (not recorded which). CDR3 loop: CASSPFGANEKLFF. The CDR3, as DNA: TGTGCCAGCAGCCCCTTTGGAGCTAACGAAAAACTGTTTTTT. The full variable domain, rest sourced from reference TRBV3-1 and TRBJ1-4, is DTAVSQTPKYLVTQMGNDKSIKCEQNLGHDTMYWYKQDSKKFLKIMFSYNNKELIINETVPNRFSPKSPDKAHLNLHINSLELGDSAVYFCASSPFGANEKLFFGSGTQLSVL.